In this sample, the clone carrying this T cell receptor (beta chain) turned up once. Its antigen is as yet unknown. Generated by immunoSEQ multiplex PCR, the TCRdb table keeps only in-frame clones and is missing some. The sample holds about 82,000 clones; 70% to 90% are singletons and the top ten take just under 1%. This sample was included in a study of OX40 agonist ivuxolimab in advanced cancers. Study-level information: The eligibility criteria allowed prior anti-PD-1, anti-PD-L1 or anti-CTLA-4 therapy, and 30% to 40% had some. Broader study findings: CD4+ T cells averaged fewer expanded clones than CD8+ T cells.

This clonotype originated in an adult with an advanced solid tumor such as melanoma, head and neck, liver or kidney cancer. The material sequenced was CD4+ or CD8+ T cells sorted from blood, taken in a trial of the OX40 agonist ivuxolimab.

CDR3 bases: TGTGCCAGCAGAGGGACTAGCACCTACGAGCAGTACTTC. This gives the protein CASRGTSTYEQYF. The rearrangement links TRBV6-1 to TRBJ2-7, with 9 positions matching TRBD2. V lost 6 bases to trimming and J lost 2 bases; unmatched junction nucleotides: 2. Germline V lookup: CDR1 MNHNS, CDR2 SASEGT. CDR3 length: 13 residues.